The 17 T cell receptor beta chains presented below share a single source sample, sequenced in a study of cytomegalovirus exposure and HLA in healthy donors. Amplification used 60 Vbeta primers and 13 Jbeta primers. Assay used: immunoSEQ multiplex PCR; TCRdb lists only in-frame clones, some missing. Of some 150,000 clones listed, approximately 83% are singletons. Sequenced sample: PBMCs. All receptors come from a woman younger than 30 in good health and CMV-seronegative.

The chain uses TRBV18 and TRBJ2-1; TRBD1 matches at 8 bases. The germline V gene encodes CDR1 KGHSH and CDR2 LQKENI. Trimming removed 0 bases from V and 7 bases from J; junction bases left unmatched: 5. The CDR3 sequence is 15 residues long. The CDR3 coding sequence is TGTGCCAGCTCACCACCTTCAGGGGGCTATAATGAGCAGTTCTTC. Amino acids: CASSPPSGGYNEQFF.

The rearrangement joins TRBV12-5 to TRBJ1-1; possibly TRBD1 for D (5 bases). CDR3 length: 16 residues. The ends were cut back, 0 bases at V and 5 bases at J, with 16 bases in the middle. Germline V gives CDR1 LGHNT, CDR2 FRNRAP. The CDR3, as DNA: TGTGCTAGTGGTTTGGTACAGAGGGGAGGATTGACTGAAGCTTTCTTT. This gives the protein CASGLVQRGGLTEAFF.

The chain employs TRBV9 and TRBJ2-1; TRBD1 agrees at 7 bases. The germline gives CDR1 SGDLS, CDR2 YYNGEE. Trimming cost V 0 bases and J 3 bases; bases outside gene matches: 3. The CDR3 sequence is 15 residues long. CDR3 protein: CASSVAPGGYNEQFF. Written as DNA, the CDR3 is TGTGCCAGCAGCGTAGCTCCAGGGGGCTACAATGAGCAGTTCTTC.

The chain couples TRBV30 to TRBJ2-7, with 7 bases identical to TRBD1. Trimming at V came to 1 base and at J to 1 base, leaving 10 bases not matched to a gene. Looked up from germline, CDR1 is GTSNPN and CDR2 is SVGIG (reference sequence). This CDR3 is built from 16 residues. CDR3 in amino acids: CAWSGHLGTVSYEQYF. The CDR3 DNA sequence: TGTGCCTGGAGTGGGCACCTGGGGACAGTTTCCTACGAGCAGTACTTC.

V usage is TRBV28 and J usage is TRBJ1-5; 8 nucleotides agree with TRBD1. The germline V gene encodes CDR1 MDHEN and CDR2 SYDVKM. The CDR3 totals 18 residues. The ends lost 5 bases at V and 3 bases at J; junction bases unmatched: 15. Here the CDR3 reads CASSVGINRGVLNQPQHF. The CDR3 nucleotides read TGTGCCAGCAGTGTGGGGATAAACAGGGGGGTCCTCAATCAGCCCCAGCATTTT. Full variable domain (remainder filled in from reference TRBV28 and TRBJ1-5): DVKVTQSSRYLVKRTGEKVFLECVQDMDHENMFWYRQDPGLGLRLIYFSYDVKMKEKGDIPEGYSVSREKKERFSLILESASTNQTSMYLCASSVGINRGVLNQPQHFGDGTRLSIL.

J is TRBJ1-1 and V is TRBV9; no clear D gene. Germline V gene data show CDR1 as SGDLS and CDR2 as YYNGEE. The CDR3 extends over 13 amino acids. With 4 bases removed from V and 3 bases from J, the gap between germline ends came to 10 bases. The CDR3 bases are TGTGCCAGCAGCCCACGGGTGGACACTGAAGCTTTCTTT. This sequence encodes CASSPRVDTEAFF. Variable domain in full (rest from reference TRBV9 and TRBJ1-1): DSGVTQTPKHLITATGQRVTLRCSPRSGDLSVYWYQQSLDQGLQFLIQYYNGEERAKGNILERFSAQQFPDLHSELNLSSLELGDSALYFCASSPRVDTEAFFGQGTRLTVV.

This chain links TRBV5-1 with TRBJ2-1; 11 bases line up with TRBD2. The CDR3 length is 15 residues. The germline CDR1 and CDR2 sequences are SGHRS and YFSETQ. The V gene end was trimmed by 4 bases and the J gene end by 9 bases; junction bases not matched to a gene: 9. CDR3 DNA sequence: TGCGCCAGCAGCCTAGTAGCGGGGGGGCCTAGTGAGCAGTTCTTC. It specifies CASSLVAGGPSEQFF.

J is TRBJ2-7 and V is TRBV9; a possible D gene is TRBD2 (6 bases). The V and J ends lost 0 bases and 1 base respectively, with 14 bases between them. This CDR3 is built from 16 residues. The V gene's germline CDR1 is SGDLS and CDR2 YYNGEE. Here the CDR3 DNA reads TGTGCCAGCAGCGTAGCCGGGACTGACTTTTCCTACGAGCAGTACTTC. This translates into CASSVAGTDFSYEQYF.

The rearrangement links TRBV5-3 to TRBJ2-5; 7 bases agree with TRBD2. TRBV5-3 is marked as an open reading frame, function uncertain. V gave up 6 bases and J gave up 1 base; unmatched junction bases: 9. The CDR3 runs to 15 residues. The CDR3 loop reads CARMGRDDFQETQYF. Here the CDR3 DNA reads TGTGCCAGAATGGGGAGGGATGATTTCCAAGAGACCCAGTACTTC.

The J gene is TRBJ1-2, the V gene TRBV28, with D unclear. V gave up 1 base and J gave up 7 bases, with 13 bases separating them. CDR1 is MDHEN and CDR2 is SYDVKM in the germline V gene. The CDR3 covers 14 residues. In nucleotides, the CDR3 is TGTGCCAGCAGTTTATCCGTTCGGGTAGCTGGCTACACCTTC. It yields the protein CASSLSVRVAGYTF.

This clone was seen more than once but under ten times. V and J are TRBV6-1 and TRBJ1-4; D may be TRBD1 (5 bases). The CDR3 is 19 amino acids. V dropped 0 bases and J dropped 6 bases, with 23 bases sitting between them. The germline V gene encodes CDR1 MNHNS and CDR2 SASEGT. The CDR3: CASSEARIPIGGRDEKLFF. CDR3 sequence (DNA): TGTGCCAGCAGTGAAGCCCGAATCCCAATCGGGGGGAGAGATGAAAAACTGTTTTTT.

The gene calls are TRBV27 and TRBJ1-2; 7 nucleotides align to TRBD1. The germline CDR1 and CDR2 sequences are MNHEY and SMNVEV (reference sequence). There are 17 residues in the CDR3. V shed 2 bases, J shed 6 bases, and the junction held 15 bases outside the gene matches. The DNA of the CDR3 is TGTGCCAGCAGTTTACTTTGGGACAGCGTACCTTTGGATGGCTACACCTTC. Encoded protein: CASSLLWDSVPLDGYTF.

The chain has TRBV28 and TRBJ1-3; D is ambiguous. This CDR3 is 16 amino acids long. V lost 3 bases, J lost 4 bases, and 16 bases lay in between. From germline, CDR1 is MDHEN and CDR2 SYDVKM. The CDR3 nucleotides are TGTGCCAGCAGTTTTGCGGGCCGGGTCCGAGGAAACACCATATATTTT. This translates into CASSFAGRVRGNTIYF.

The CDR3 loop is CASSPRTGAYYEQYF. CDR3 DNA: TGTGCCAGCTCACCCAGGACAGGGGCGTACTACGAGCAGTACTTC. This chain connects TRBV18 to TRBJ2-7; 9 bases map to TRBD1. Per the germline V gene, CDR1 is KGHSH and CDR2 is LQKENI. There are 15 residues in the CDR3. Germline trimming cut 3 bases from V and 3 bases from J; bases unmatched to any gene: 6.

V and J are TRBV18 and TRBJ2-1; TRBD1 agrees at 9 bases. The CDR3 has 14 amino acids. CDR1 and CDR2 from the germline V gene are KGHSH and LQKENI. V lost 3 bases, J lost 8 bases, and 5 bases stayed unmatched. The CDR3 protein is CASSPGQGHHEQFF. The CDR3 DNA follows: TGTGCCAGCTCACCGGGACAGGGTCACCATGAGCAGTTCTTC. Full variable domain (rest looked up from reference TRBV18 and TRBJ2-1): NAGVMQNPRHLVRRRGQEARLRCSPMKGHSHVYWYRQLPEEGLKFMVYLQKENIIDESGMPKERFSAEFPKEGPSILRIQQVVRGDSAAYFCASSPGQGHHEQFFGPGTRLTVL.

The chain employs TRBV6-5 and TRBJ2-2; D perhaps matches TRBD1 (6 bases). In germline, CDR1 is MNHEY, CDR2 SVGAGI. V gave up 2 bases and J gave up 6 bases, with 7 bases separating them. This CDR3 contains 13 residues. For the CDR3, the DNA is TGTGCCAGCAGTTACGAGGGGGCCGGGGAGCTGTTTTTT. It specifies CASSYEGAGELFF.

This chain joins TRBV6-1 and TRBJ1-2, with 10 bases that match TRBD1. From germline, CDR1 is MNHNS and CDR2 SASEGT. Losses at the gene ends were 0 bases for V and 5 bases for J; bases not matched to a gene: 15. The CDR3 consists of 19 residues. CDR3 sequence reads: CASSEAITDRGRRLYGYTF. The CDR3 region has the DNA TGTGCCAGCAGTGAAGCGATCACAGACAGGGGGCGCAGGTTATATGGCTACACCTTC.